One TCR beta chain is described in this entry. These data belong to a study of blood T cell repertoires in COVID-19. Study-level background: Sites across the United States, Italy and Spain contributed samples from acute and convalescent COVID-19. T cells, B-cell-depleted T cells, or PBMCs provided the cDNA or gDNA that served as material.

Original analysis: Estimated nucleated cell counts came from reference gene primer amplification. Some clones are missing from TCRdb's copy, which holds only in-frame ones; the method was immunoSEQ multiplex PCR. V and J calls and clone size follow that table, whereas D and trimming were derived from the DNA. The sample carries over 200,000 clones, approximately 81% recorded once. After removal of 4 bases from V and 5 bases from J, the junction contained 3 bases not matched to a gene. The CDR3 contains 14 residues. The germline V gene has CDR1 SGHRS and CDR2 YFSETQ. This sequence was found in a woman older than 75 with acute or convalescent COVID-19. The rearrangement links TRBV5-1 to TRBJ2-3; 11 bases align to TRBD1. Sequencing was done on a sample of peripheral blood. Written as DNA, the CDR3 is TGCGCCAGCAGCGCGGACAGGGGGCTAGATACGCAGTATTTT. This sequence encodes CASSADRGLDTQYF.